Here is one T cell receptor beta chain with its context. This table comes from immunoSEQ multiplex PCR, and its TCRdb copy is limited to in-frame clones, with some not included. In the table there are 95,000 to 130,000 clones, roughly four fifths of which are singletons. This sample is drawn from a study of blood T cell repertoires in COVID-19. Study summary: The samples span acute and convalescent COVID-19 from the United States, Italy and Spain.

The CDR3 totals 12 residues. Looked up from germline, CDR1 is MNHEY and CDR2 is SVGAGI. J lost 8 bases, V lost 6 bases, and 4 bases had no gene match. The chain carries TRBV6-5 and TRBJ1-2; 9 positions match TRBD1. This receptor was taken from a man between 65 and 85 years old with active or convalescent COVID-19. The sample consisted of peripheral blood. The CDR3 DNA reads as TGTGCCAGCAGAGGACAGGGGCGAGGCTACACCTTC. It translates to CASRGQGRGYTF.